The 32 T cell receptor beta chains listed next were all sequenced from one sample in a study of Ad26.COV2.S vaccination and SARS-CoV-2 variants. The treatment was: some 20 received Ad26.COV2.S at low or high dose, single or two shots; 5 received placebo; per-sample allocation not given. Repertoires come from day 63 after the first vaccine or placebo injection. Produced via immunoSEQ multiplex PCR; TCRdb's table is partial and in-frame only. The sample carries 300,000 to 350,000 clones, about 87% recorded once. Material: peripheral blood, obtained in a trial of Ad26.COV2.S vaccine versus placebo. These receptors were obtained from a person aged 18-60 years who received the Ad26.COV2.S COVID-19 vaccine or a placebo.

The chain has TRBV7-9 and TRBJ2-1; 8 nucleotides align to TRBD2. The J segment lost 4 bases and the V segment lost 1 base, leaving 3 bases of the junction unmatched. CDR1 SEHNR and CDR2 FQNEAQ come from the germline V gene (reference sequence). CDR3 length: 15 residues. The CDR3 DNA sequence: TGTGCCAGCAGCTTAGAAGGACTAGCTTACAATGAGCAGTTCTTC. Encoded protein: CASSLEGLAYNEQFF.

This rearrangement joins TRBV3-1 (or the pseudogene TRBV3-2) to TRBJ1-4; the D is unclear. From germline, CDR1 is LGHDT and CDR2 YNNKEL (reference sequence). V was clipped by 0 bases and J by 2 bases, with 10 bases between them. This CDR3 is built from 16 residues. CDR3 loop: CASSQDSGPTNEKLFF. The CDR3 DNA sequence: TGTGCCAGCAGCCAAGATTCTGGGCCGACTAATGAAAAACTGTTTTTT.

This chain links TRBV6-5 with TRBJ1-1; tentatively, D is TRBD1 (5 bases). Looked up from germline, CDR1 is MNHEY and CDR2 is SVGAGI. The ends were cut back, 7 bases at V and 6 bases at J, with 9 bases in the middle. This CDR3 has 11 residues. The CDR3: CASKQGSEAFF. CDR3 nucleotides: TGTGCCAGCAAGCAGGGTTCTGAAGCTTTCTTT.

This clone was counted a single time. The chain has TRBV5-1 and TRBJ2-2; no clear D. The CDR3 contains 16 residues. Germline loops: CDR1 SGHRS, CDR2 YFSETQ. Trimming left V 2 bases short and J 10 bases short, with 21 bases between. CDR3 region: CASSFGNTGRVQELFF. The CDR3 bases are TGCGCCAGCAGCTTTGGGAACACCGGCCGAGTTCAGGAGCTGTTTTTT. Filled out from reference TRBV5-1 and TRBJ2-2, the complete variable domain reads KAGVTQTPRYLIKTRGQQVTLSCSPISGHRSVSWYQQTPGQGLQFLFEYFSETQRNKGNFPGRFSGRQFSNSRSEMNVSTLELGDSALYLCASSFGNTGRVQELFFGEGSRLTVL.

The chain employs TRBV6-6 and TRBJ1-4; D is unresolved. V shed 6 bases and J shed 0 bases, with 11 bases lying between them. Per germline, CDR1 MNHNY and CDR2 SVGAGI (reference sequence). The CDR3 spans 15 residues. This chain's CDR3 is CASSPLQPTNEKLFF. In DNA form, the CDR3 reads TGTGCCAGCAGCCCTCTCCAGCCAACTAATGAAAAACTGTTTTTT.

The CDR3 loop is CASSVLDGYNEQFF. Written as DNA, the CDR3 is TGTGCCAGCAGCGTATTAGATGGATACAATGAGCAGTTCTTC. V gene TRBV9 combines with J gene TRBJ2-1; D is unresolved. Germline-derived CDR1 and CDR2 are SGDLS and YYNGEE. V lost 1 base to trimming and J lost 4 bases, with 9 bases between them. The CDR3 totals 14 residues.

The CDR3 region is CASSPGVRLGANYGANVLTF. Written as DNA, the CDR3 is TGCGCCAGCAGCCCGGGGGTGCGTTTAGGGGCGAATTACGGGGCCAACGTCCTGACTTTC. The V gene is TRBV5-1, the J gene TRBJ2-6, with a tentative D call TRBD2 (6 bases). V shed 4 bases and J shed 4 bases, with 27 bases lying between them. The germline V gene encodes CDR1 SGHRS and CDR2 YFSETQ. The CDR3 totals 20 residues.

The chain recombines TRBV7-9 with TRBJ2-4; possibly TRBD1 or TRBD2 for D (6 bases each). Looked up from germline, CDR1 is SEHNR and CDR2 is FQNEAQ (reference sequence). V was pared by 1 base and J by 7 bases, with 17 bases between. This CDR3 region has 16 residues. The DNA for the CDR3 is TGTGCCAGCAGCTTAGTAAGCGGAGGGGGTTTGAACATTCAGTACTTC. Translated: CASSLVSGGGLNIQYF. The full variable domain, in which reference TRBV7-9 and TRBJ2-4 provide the parts outside the CDR3, is DTGVSQNPRHKITKRGQNVTFRCDPISEHNRLYWYRQTLGQGPEFLTYFQNEAQLEKSRLLSDRFSAERPKGSFSTLEIQRTEQGDSAMYLCASSLVSGGGLNIQYFGAGTRLSVL.

A word on this clone: At one boundary the junction diverges from the germline segment, which might be a read error. The J gene is TRBJ2-7, the V gene TRBV19; 10 positions agree with TRBD1. Germline values: CDR1 LNHDA, CDR2 SQIVND (reference sequence). There are 16 residues in the CDR3. CDR3 nucleotide sequence: TGTGCCAGTAGTATAGATTCGGGACAGGGGTCCTCCGAGCAGTACTTC. Residues: CASSIDSGQGSSEQYF. Using reference TRBV19 and TRBJ2-7 for the parts outside the CDR3, the full variable domain is DGGITQSPKYLFRKEGQNVTLSCEQNLNHDAMYWYRQDPGQGLRLIYYSQIVNDFQKGDIAEGYSVSREKKESFPLTVTSAQKNPTAFYLCASSIDSGQGSSEQYFGPGTRLTVT.

This clone was observed a handful of times. V is TRBV10-1 and J is TRBJ2-7; TRBD1 agrees at 8 bases. With 4 bases clipped from V and 3 bases from J, the junction kept 5 bases outside the gene matches. From germline, CDR1 is WNHNN and CDR2 SYGVQD (reference sequence). This CDR3 has 14 amino acids. The CDR3 loop is CASSADRGCYEQYF. CDR3 DNA: TGCGCCAGCAGTGCCGACAGGGGCTGCTACGAGCAGTACTTC.

CDR3 sequence reads: CASSLARGLAGGRATDTQYF. CDR3 bases: TGCGCCAGCAGCTTGGCCAGGGGACTAGCGGGAGGAAGGGCCACAGATACGCAGTATTTT. The V call is TRBV5-1, the J call TRBJ2-3; 15 bases line up with TRBD2. Losses at the gene ends were 0 bases for V and 2 bases for J; bases not matched to a gene: 10. The CDR3 spans 20 residues. Germline CDR1 reads SGHRS; CDR2 reads YFSETQ.

The chain joins TRBV6-1 to TRBJ2-3; 8 bases line up with TRBD2. Per the germline V gene, CDR1 is MNHNS and CDR2 is SASEGT. The CDR3 is made up of 17 amino acids. J lost 2 bases, V lost 2 bases, and 9 bases had no gene match. The CDR3 is CASSEIGGAGVTDTQYF. CDR3 bases: TGTGCCAGCAGTGAAATCGGTGGAGCGGGGGTCACAGATACGCAGTATTTT.

This chain links TRBV30 with TRBJ2-1; TRBD2 matches at 7 bases. V was clipped by 0 bases and J by 9 bases; unmatched bases: 8. Looked up from germline, CDR1 is GTSNPN and CDR2 is SVGIG (reference sequence). The CDR3 has 14 amino acids. The CDR3 reads CAWSVQSGISEQFF. In DNA form, the CDR3 reads TGTGCCTGGAGTGTACAGAGCGGGATAAGTGAGCAGTTCTTC.

CDR3 coding DNA: TGTGCCAGCAGCTCGACAGGGCGGGTCACTGAAGCTTTCTTT. Its translation is CASSSTGRVTEAFF. V gene TRBV5-8 combines with J gene TRBJ1-1; 7 bases fit TRBD1. Germline V lookup: CDR1 SGHTS, CDR2 YDEGEE. CDR3 length: 14 amino acids. Trimming cost V 3 bases and J 4 bases; bases outside gene matches: 6.

This chain uses TRBV4-3 with TRBJ2-7; TRBD1 matches at 9 bases. Germline trimming cut 4 bases from V and 2 bases from J; bases unmatched to any gene: 9. The length of the CDR3 is 16 residues. Per germline, CDR1 LGHNA and CDR2 YSLEER. In DNA, the CDR3 is TGCGCCAGCAGCCGAGGACAGGGGTTTAAAACCTACGAGCAGTACTTC. This encodes CASSRGQGFKTYEQYF.

This clone occurred once. The rearrangement uses TRBV9 and TRBJ2-1; TRBD2 might be the D (5 bases). This CDR3 comprises 14 residues. CDR1 is SGDLS, CDR2 YYNGEE, per germline. Trimming took 0 bases from V and 14 from J, leaving 18 bases between them. The CDR3 loop reads CASSVGSGRGSEFF. Written as DNA, the CDR3 is TGTGCCAGCAGCGTAGGTAGTGGGAGAGGGTCAGAGTTCTTC.

This chain joins TRBV5-1 and TRBJ1-4; D is undetermined. The CDR3 covers 14 residues. Per the germline V gene, CDR1 is SGHRS and CDR2 is YFSETQ. Trimming left V 6 bases short and J 0 bases short, with 9 bases between. The CDR3 DNA is TGCGCCAGCAAGCTGGGCGCAACTAATGAAAAACTGTTTTTT. Translating it yields CASKLGATNEKLFF.

The chain uses TRBV18 and TRBJ1-4; D unresolved. Trimming pared 2 bases from V and 7 bases from J, leaving 11 bases between. The CDR3 extends over 14 amino acids. Germline CDR1 reads KGHSH; CDR2 reads LQKENI. In DNA, the CDR3 is TGTGCCAGCTCACCAAGGCTCGTGAGTGAAAAACTGTTTTTT. Protein product: CASSPRLVSEKLFF.

This chain links TRBV7-8 with TRBJ1-5; 8 bases fit TRBD1. The CDR3 is 15 residues long. V dropped 6 bases and J dropped 7; count of bases not matched to a gene: 11. Germline CDR1 reads SGHVS; CDR2 reads FQNEAQ. The CDR3 loop reads CASRLGHRGEQPQHF. Written as DNA, the CDR3 is TGTGCCAGCAGACTGGGGCACAGGGGGGAACAGCCCCAGCATTTT.

The chain employs TRBV28 and TRBJ1-5; D possibly corresponds to TRBD1 (5 bases). Germline V gene data show CDR1 as MDHEN and CDR2 as SYDVKM. The CDR3 runs to 14 residues. Deletions cut 2 bases from V and 5 bases from J, with 10 bases between. The CDR3, as DNA: TGTGCCAGCAGTTTACCCGCGGGGCATCAGCCCCAGCATTTT. Translating gives CASSLPAGHQPQHF.

This clone was seen once. The chain uses TRBV7-2 and TRBJ1-6; D is unresolved. The V end lost 6 bases, the J end lost 7 bases, and 13 bases lay between the germline ends. Germline CDR1 is SGHTA and CDR2 is FQGNSA. CDR3 length: 14 amino acids. This chain's CDR3 is CASSRPDQNSPLHF. The CDR3 bases are TGTGCCAGCAGTCGTCCTGACCAGAATTCACCCCTCCACTTT.

The CDR3 protein is CASSDGGTSTDTQYF. The CDR3 bases are TGTGCCAGCAGTGACGGGGGGACTAGCACAGATACGCAGTATTTT. The rearrangement joins TRBV6-4 to TRBJ2-3, with D possibly matching TRBD2 (6 bases). Per the germline V gene, CDR1 is MRHNA and CDR2 is SNTAGT. CDR3 length equals 15 residues. V was trimmed by 2 bases and J by 0 bases, leaving 9 bases between them.

The genes are TRBV9 and TRBJ2-1, with D hard to call. This CDR3 region has 14 residues. The V gene's germline CDR1 is SGDLS and CDR2 YYNGEE. V was clipped by 0 bases and J by 7 bases, with 11 bases between them. The CDR3 nucleotides are TGTGCCAGCAGCGTAGGAATCGACGCGAATGAGCAGTTCTTC. This encodes CASSVGIDANEQFF.

In DNA, the CDR3 is TGTGCCAGCAGTTTGGGGTTCGACAATCAGCCCCAGCATTTT. This codes for CASSLGFDNQPQHF. The chain employs TRBV28 and TRBJ1-5; D remains ambiguous. Deletions cut 3 bases from V and 3 bases from J, with 9 bases between. The germline V gene encodes CDR1 MDHEN and CDR2 SYDVKM. CDR3 size: 14 residues.

This clone occurred once. The genes are TRBV7-8 and TRBJ1-2; D unresolved. The CDR3 is 13 amino acids. The V end was cut by 1 base, the J end by 6 bases, with 9 bases between. Looked up from germline, CDR1 is SGHVS and CDR2 is FQNEAQ. The CDR3 protein is CASSLVLFDGYTF. CDR3 nucleotides: TGTGCCAGCAGCTTAGTTCTGTTCGATGGCTACACCTTC.

This rearrangement joins TRBV2 to TRBJ2-3; 7 positions match TRBD2. The CDR3 loop spans 14 amino acids. Per germline, CDR1 SNHLY and CDR2 FYNNEI. Germline trimming cut 2 bases from V and 5 bases from J; bases unmatched to any gene: 4. The DNA for the CDR3 is TGTGCCAGCAGTGAAACCAGGGAGGGAGATACGCAGTATTTT. It specifies CASSETREGDTQYF.

In its sample, this clone was seen once. V gene TRBV15 combines with J gene TRBJ2-7; possible D gene TRBD1, 6 bases. This CDR3 contains 14 residues. The V and J ends lost 5 bases and 2 bases respectively, with 13 bases between them. CDR1 is LNHNV and CDR2 is YYDKDF in the germline V gene (reference sequence). The CDR3 here is CATSLGGNTYEQYF. CDR3 coding DNA: TGTGCCACCAGCCTAGGGGGAAACACCTACGAGCAGTACTTC.

The rearrangement uses TRBV27 and TRBJ1-6; D call uncertain. The ends were cut back, 4 bases at V and 7 bases at J, with 5 bases in the middle. Per the germline V gene, CDR1 is MNHEY and CDR2 is SMNVEV (reference sequence). CDR3 length equals 12 residues. The CDR3 loop is CASSYGNSPLHF. The CDR3 bases are TGTGCCAGCAGTTATGGCAATTCACCCCTCCACTTT.

The chain combines TRBV9 with TRBJ2-6, with D perhaps given as TRBD1 or TRBD2 (6 bases each). This CDR3 comprises 18 residues. Germline CDR1 is SGDLS and CDR2 is YYNGEE. V lost 4 bases and J lost 1, with 18 bases in between. The CDR3 DNA reads as TGTGCCAGCAGCCCTCCCCGGGGGCCGGGGTCTGGGGCCAACGTCCTGACTTTC. It encodes CASSPPRGPGSGANVLTF. Based on the CDR3 plus reference TRBV9 and TRBJ2-6, the full variable domain is DSGVTQTPKHLITATGQRVTLRCSPRSGDLSVYWYQQSLDQGLQFLIQYYNGEERAKGNILERFSAQQFPDLHSELNLSSLELGDSALYFCASSPPRGPGSGANVLTFGAGSRLTVL.

The V gene is TRBV7-2, the J gene TRBJ2-2; 10 bases align to TRBD1. With V trimmed by 6 bases and J by 5 bases, 6 bases remained unmatched. Per germline, CDR1 SGHTA and CDR2 FQGNSA. The CDR3 consists of 15 residues. The CDR3 spells CASRSRDRGTGELFF. Here the CDR3 DNA reads TGTGCCAGCAGGAGCCGGGACAGGGGAACCGGGGAGCTGTTTTTT.

J is TRBJ1-5 and V is TRBV15; no firm D call. The CDR3 covers 13 residues. The ends were cut back, 0 bases at V and 5 bases at J, with 5 bases in the middle. Germline CDR1 LNHNV, CDR2 YYDKDF (reference sequence). CDR3 DNA: TGTGCCACCAGCAGAGAAGGTTATCAGCCCCAGCATTTT. Its translation is CATSREGYQPQHF.

In the case of this clone: This sample also contains other DNA sequences that code for the same CDR3. CDR3 loop: CAIRGTGDNSPLHF. In nucleotides, the CDR3 is TGTGCCATCAGGGGGACAGGGGATAATTCACCCCTCCACTTT. The chain employs TRBV10-3 and TRBJ1-6; 10 bases agree with TRBD1. CDR3 length equals 14 residues. Germline trimming cut 6 bases from V and 5 bases from J; bases unmatched to any gene: 1. Germline V gene data show CDR1 as ENHRY and CDR2 as SYGVKD.